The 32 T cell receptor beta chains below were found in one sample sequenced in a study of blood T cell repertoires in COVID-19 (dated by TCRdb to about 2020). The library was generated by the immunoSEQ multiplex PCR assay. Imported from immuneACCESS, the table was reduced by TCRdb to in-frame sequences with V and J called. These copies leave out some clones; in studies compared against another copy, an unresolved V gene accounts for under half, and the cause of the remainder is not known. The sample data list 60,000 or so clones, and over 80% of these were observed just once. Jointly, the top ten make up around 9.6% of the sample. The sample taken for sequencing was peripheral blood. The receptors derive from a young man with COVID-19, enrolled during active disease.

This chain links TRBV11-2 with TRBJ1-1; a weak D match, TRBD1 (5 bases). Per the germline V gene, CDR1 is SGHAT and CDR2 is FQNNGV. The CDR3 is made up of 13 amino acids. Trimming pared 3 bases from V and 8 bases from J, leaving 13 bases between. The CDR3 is CASSFQSGGEAFF. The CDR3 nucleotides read TGTGCCAGCAGCTTCCAATCTGGGGGGGAAGCTTTCTTT.

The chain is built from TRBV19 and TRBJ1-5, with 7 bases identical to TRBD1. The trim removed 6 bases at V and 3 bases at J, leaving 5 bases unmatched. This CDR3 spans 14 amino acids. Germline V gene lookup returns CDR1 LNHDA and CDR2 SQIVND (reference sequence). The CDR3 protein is CASRDRSNNQPQHF. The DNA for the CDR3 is TGTGCCAGTAGGGACAGGTCAAACAATCAGCCCCAGCATTTT.

The CDR3 DNA reads as TGCAGCGTTCACGGGGGCTCCTACGAGCAGTACTTC. Its translation is CSVHGGSYEQYF. The chain joins TRBV29-1 to TRBJ2-7; D is possibly TRBD2 (6 bases). Germline V gene sequence: CDR1 SQVTM, CDR2 ANQGSEA. The CDR3 extends over 12 amino acids. V lost 5 bases to trimming and J lost 0 bases, with 8 bases between them.

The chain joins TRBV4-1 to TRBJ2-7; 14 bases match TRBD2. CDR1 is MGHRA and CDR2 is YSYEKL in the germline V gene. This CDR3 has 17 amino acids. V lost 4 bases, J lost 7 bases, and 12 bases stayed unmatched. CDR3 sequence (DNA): TGCGCCAGCAGCCGGGCTCAGACTAGCGGGAGGGCCGGAGAGCAGTACTTC. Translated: CASSRAQTSGRAGEQYF.

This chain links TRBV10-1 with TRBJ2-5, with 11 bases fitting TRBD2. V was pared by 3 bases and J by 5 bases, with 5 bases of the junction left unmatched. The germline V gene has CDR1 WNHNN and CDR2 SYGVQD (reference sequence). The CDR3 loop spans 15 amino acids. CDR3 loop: CASSDLAGGVETQYF. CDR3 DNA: TGCGCCAGCAGTGATCTAGCGGGAGGTGTTGAGACCCAGTACTTC.

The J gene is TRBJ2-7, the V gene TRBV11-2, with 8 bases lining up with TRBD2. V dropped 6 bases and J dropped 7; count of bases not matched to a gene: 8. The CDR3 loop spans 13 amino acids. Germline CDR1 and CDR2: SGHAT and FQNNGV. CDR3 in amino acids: CASRLSGSEEQYF. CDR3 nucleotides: TGTGCCAGCAGACTAAGCGGGAGCGAGGAGCAGTACTTC.

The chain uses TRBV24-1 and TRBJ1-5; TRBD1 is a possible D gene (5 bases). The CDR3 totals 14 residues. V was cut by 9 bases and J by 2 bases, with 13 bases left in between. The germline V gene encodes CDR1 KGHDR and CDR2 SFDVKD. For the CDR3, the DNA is TGTGCCACCGGTGGGATAGGGGGCAATCAGCCCCAGCATTTT. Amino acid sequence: CATGGIGGNQPQHF.

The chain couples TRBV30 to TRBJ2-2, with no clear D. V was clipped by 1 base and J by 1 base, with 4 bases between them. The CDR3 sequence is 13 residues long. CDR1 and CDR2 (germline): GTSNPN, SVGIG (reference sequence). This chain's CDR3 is CAWSDKNTGELFF. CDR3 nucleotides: TGTGCCTGGAGTGACAAGAACACCGGGGAGCTGTTTTTT.

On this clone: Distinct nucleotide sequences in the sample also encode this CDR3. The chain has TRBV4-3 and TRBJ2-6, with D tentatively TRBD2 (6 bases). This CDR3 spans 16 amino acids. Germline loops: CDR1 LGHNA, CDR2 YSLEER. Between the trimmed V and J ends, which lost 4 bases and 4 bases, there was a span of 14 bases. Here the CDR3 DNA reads TGCGCCAGCAGCCCCGGGGGTAGCTCCGGGGCCAACGTCCTGACTTTC. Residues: CASSPGGSSGANVLTF.

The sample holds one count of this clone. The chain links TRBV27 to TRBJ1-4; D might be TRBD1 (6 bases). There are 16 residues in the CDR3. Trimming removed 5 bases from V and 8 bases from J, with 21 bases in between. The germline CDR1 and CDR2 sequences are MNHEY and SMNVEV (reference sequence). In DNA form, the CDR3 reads TGTGCCAGCAGTAAACACCAGACAGGCTCGAACGAAAAACTGTTTTTT. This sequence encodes CASSKHQTGSNEKLFF.

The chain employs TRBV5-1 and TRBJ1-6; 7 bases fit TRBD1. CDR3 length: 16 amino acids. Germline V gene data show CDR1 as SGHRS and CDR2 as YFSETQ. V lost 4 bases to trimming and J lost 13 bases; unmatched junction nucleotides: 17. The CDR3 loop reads CASSLSRSGTVSPLHF. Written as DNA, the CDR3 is TGCGCCAGCAGCCTCAGTAGGTCCGGGACAGTATCGCCCCTCCACTTT.

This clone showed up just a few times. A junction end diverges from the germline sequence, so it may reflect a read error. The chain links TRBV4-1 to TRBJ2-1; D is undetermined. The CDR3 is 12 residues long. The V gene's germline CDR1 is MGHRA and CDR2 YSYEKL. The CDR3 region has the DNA TGCGCCAGCAGCCAATCCTTCAATGAGCAGTTCTTC. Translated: CASSQSFNEQFF.

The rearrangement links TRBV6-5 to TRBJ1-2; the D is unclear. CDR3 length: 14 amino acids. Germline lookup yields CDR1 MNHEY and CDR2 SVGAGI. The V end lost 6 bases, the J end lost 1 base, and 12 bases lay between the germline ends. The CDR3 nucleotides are TGTGCCAGCAGGTCCGGGGATCTTAACTATGGCTACACCTTC. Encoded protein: CASRSGDLNYGYTF.

The CDR3 loop reads CASSTGLAASNTGELFF. CDR3 coding DNA: TGTGCCAGTAGTACGGGACTAGCGGCCTCGAACACCGGGGAGCTGTTTTTT. This chain links TRBV19 with TRBJ2-2; 11 positions match TRBD2. CDR1 is LNHDA and CDR2 is SQIVND in the germline V gene (reference sequence). This CDR3 comprises 17 residues. V gave up 4 bases and J gave up 0 bases; unmatched junction bases: 4.

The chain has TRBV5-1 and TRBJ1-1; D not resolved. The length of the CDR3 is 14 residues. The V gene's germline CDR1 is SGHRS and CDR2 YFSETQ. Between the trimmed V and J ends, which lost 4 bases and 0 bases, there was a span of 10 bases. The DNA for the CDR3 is TGCGCCAGCAGCCCTACTGATTTGAACACTGAAGCTTTCTTT. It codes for CASSPTDLNTEAFF.

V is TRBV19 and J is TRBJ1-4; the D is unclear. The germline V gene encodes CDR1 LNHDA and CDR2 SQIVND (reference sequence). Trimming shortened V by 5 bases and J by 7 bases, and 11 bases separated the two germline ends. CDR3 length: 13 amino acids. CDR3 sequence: CASSGQRGEKLFF. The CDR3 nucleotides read TGTGCCAGTAGTGGGCAGCGGGGTGAAAAACTGTTTTTT.

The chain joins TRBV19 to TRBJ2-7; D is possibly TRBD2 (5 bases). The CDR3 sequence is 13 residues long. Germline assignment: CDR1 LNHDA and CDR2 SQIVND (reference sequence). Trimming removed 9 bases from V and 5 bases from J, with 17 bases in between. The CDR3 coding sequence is TGTGCCAGCGGGATTGGTGGGCCCGACGAGCAGTACTTC. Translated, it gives CASGIGGPDEQYF.

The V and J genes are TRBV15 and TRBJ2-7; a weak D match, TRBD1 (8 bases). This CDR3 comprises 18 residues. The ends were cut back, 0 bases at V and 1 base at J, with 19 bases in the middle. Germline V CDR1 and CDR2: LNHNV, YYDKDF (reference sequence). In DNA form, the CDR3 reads TGTGCCACCAGCAGAGAACAGTATGGACAGGGAGGGTCCTACGAGCAGTACTTC. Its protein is CATSREQYGQGGSYEQYF.

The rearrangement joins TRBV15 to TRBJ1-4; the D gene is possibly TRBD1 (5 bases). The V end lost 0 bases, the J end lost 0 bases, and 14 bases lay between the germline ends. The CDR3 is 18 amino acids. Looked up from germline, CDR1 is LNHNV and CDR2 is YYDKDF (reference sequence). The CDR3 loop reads CATSRDGQGIATNEKLFF. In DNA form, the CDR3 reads TGTGCCACCAGCAGAGATGGGCAGGGAATTGCAACTAATGAAAAACTGTTTTTT.

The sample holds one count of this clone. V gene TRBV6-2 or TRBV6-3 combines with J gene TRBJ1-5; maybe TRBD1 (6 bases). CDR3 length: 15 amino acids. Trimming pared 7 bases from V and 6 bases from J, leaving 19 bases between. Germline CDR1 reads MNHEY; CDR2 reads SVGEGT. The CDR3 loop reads CASTPAGGGGQPQHF. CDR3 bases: TGTGCCAGCACCCCCGCGGGGGGCGGGGGTCAGCCCCAGCATTTT.

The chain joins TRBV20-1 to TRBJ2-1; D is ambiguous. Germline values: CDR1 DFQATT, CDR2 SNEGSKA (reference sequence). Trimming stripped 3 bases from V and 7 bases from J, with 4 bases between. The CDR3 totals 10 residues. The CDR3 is CSARRNEQFF. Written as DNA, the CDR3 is TGCAGTGCTAGGAGAAATGAGCAGTTCTTC.

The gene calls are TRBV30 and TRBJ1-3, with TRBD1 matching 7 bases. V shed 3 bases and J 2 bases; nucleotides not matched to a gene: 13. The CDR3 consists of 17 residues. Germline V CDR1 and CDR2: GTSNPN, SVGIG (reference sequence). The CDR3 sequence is CAWRDFLQGSAGNTIYF. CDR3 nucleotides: TGTGCCTGGAGAGACTTTCTACAGGGGAGTGCTGGAAACACCATATATTTT.

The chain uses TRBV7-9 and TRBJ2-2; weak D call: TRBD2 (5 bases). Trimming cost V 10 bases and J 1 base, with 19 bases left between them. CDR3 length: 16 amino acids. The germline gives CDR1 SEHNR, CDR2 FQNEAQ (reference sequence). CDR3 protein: CATVIQGLLNTGELFF. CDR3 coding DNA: TGTGCCACCGTGATTCAAGGACTGCTGAACACCGGGGAGCTGTTTTTT.

CDR3 region: CASNIGLAGANGELFF. The CDR3 coding sequence is TGCGCCAGCAACATCGGACTAGCGGGAGCTAACGGGGAGCTGTTTTTT. The chain employs TRBV10-2 and TRBJ2-2; 13 positions agree with TRBD2. This CDR3 is built from 16 residues. Germline V gives CDR1 WSHSY, CDR2 SAAADI. With V trimmed by 7 bases and J by 7 bases, 9 bases remained unmatched.

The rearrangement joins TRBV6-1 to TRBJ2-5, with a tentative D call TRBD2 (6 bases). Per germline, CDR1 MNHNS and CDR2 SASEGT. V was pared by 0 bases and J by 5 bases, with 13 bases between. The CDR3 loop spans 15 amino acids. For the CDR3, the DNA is TGTGCCAGCAGTGAAGCGGATAGCGGTTCGGAGACCCAGTACTTC. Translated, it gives CASSEADSGSETQYF.

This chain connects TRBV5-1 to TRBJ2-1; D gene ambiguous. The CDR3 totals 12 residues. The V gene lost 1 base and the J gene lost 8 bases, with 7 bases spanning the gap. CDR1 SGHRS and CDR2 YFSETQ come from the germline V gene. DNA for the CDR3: TGCGCCAGCAGCTTGTTGGCCGATGAGCAGTTCTTC. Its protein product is CASSLLADEQFF.

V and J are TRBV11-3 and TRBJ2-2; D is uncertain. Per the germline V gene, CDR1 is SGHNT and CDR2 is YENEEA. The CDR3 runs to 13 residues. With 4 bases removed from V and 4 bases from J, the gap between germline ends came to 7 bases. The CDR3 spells CASSSVSTGELFF. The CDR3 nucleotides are TGTGCCAGCAGCTCGGTTAGCACCGGGGAGCTGTTTTTT. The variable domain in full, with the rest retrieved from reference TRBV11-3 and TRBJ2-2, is EAGVVQSPRYKIIEKKQPVAFWCNPISGHNTLYWYLQNLGQGPELLIRYENEEAVDDSQLPKDRFSAERLKGVDSTLKIQPAELGDSAVYLCASSSVSTGELFFGEGSRLTVL.

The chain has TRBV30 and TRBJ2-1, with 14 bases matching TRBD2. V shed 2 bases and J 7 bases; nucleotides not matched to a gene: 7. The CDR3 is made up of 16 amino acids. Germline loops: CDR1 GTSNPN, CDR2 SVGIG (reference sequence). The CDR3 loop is CAWSLRTSGRWNEQFF. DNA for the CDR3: TGTGCCTGGAGTCTCCGGACTAGCGGGAGGTGGAATGAGCAGTTCTTC.

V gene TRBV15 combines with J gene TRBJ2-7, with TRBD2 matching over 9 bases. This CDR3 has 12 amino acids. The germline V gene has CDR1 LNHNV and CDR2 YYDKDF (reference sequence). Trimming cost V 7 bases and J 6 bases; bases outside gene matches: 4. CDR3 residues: CATTSGMGEQYF. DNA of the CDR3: TGTGCCACCACTAGCGGGATGGGCGAGCAGTACTTC.

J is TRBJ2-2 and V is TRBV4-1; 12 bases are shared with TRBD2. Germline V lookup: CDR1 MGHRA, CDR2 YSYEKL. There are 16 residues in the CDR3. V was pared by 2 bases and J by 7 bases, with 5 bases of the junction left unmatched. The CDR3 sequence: CASSQILAGGVGELFF. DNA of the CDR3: TGCGCCAGCAGCCAAATACTAGCGGGAGGTGTCGGGGAGCTGTTTTTT.

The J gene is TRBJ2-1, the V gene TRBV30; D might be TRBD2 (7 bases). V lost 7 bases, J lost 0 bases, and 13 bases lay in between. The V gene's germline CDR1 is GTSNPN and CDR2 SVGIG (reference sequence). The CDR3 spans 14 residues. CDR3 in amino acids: CAFGGHSSYNEQFF. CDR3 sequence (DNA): TGTGCCTTCGGGGGGCACAGCTCCTACAATGAGCAGTTCTTC.

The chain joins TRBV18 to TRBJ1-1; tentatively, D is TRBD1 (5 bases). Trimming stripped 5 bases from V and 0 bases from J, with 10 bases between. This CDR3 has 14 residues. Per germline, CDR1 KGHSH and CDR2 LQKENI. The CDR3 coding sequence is TGTGCCAGCTCAGCGGGACGGATGAACACTGAAGCTTTCTTT. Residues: CASSAGRMNTEAFF.